The 29 T cell receptor beta chains below come from one sample, sequenced in a study of T cells in tuberculosis. Repertoires were generated with immunoSEQ multiplex PCR, while TCRdb's copy carries only in-frame clones and drops some. This table holds 45,000 or so clones, about 95% found once. Sequencing used PBMCs. These receptors were taken from a donor aged 10 to 29 with latent tuberculosis or without tuberculosis infection.

The chain links TRBV2 to TRBJ1-6; TRBD1 might be the D (6 bases). Trimming shortened V by 4 bases and J by 7 bases, and 17 bases separated the two germline ends. Germline CDR1 SNHLY, CDR2 FYNNEI. CDR3 length equals 16 residues. The CDR3 coding sequence is TGTGCCAGCAGTGTAACTCGAGACAGGATGAATTCACCCCTCCACTTT. Protein sequence: CASSVTRDRMNSPLHF.

The chain joins TRBV7-2 to TRBJ1-1; 7 positions agree with TRBD1. CDR1 SGHTA and CDR2 FQGNSA come from the germline V gene. J lost 0 bases, V lost 6 bases, and 13 bases had no gene match. The CDR3 is 17 residues long. CDR3 amino acids: CASRSSVDRVMNTEAFF. For the CDR3, the DNA is TGTGCCAGCAGGAGTTCAGTAGACAGGGTAATGAACACTGAAGCTTTCTTT. The entire variable domain, with the rest obtained from reference TRBV7-2 and TRBJ1-1, is as follows: GAGVSQSPSNKVTEKGKDVELRCDPISGHTALYWYRQSLGQGLEFLIYFQGNSAPDKSGLPSDRFSAERTGGSVSTLTIQRTQQEDSAVYLCASRSSVDRVMNTEAFFGQGTRLTVV.

The gene calls are TRBV18 and TRBJ1-2; 7 nucleotides align to TRBD1. Germline CDR1 KGHSH, CDR2 LQKENI. V lost 1 base, J lost 5 bases, and 10 bases stayed unmatched. The CDR3 length is 16 residues. The DNA of the CDR3 is TGTGCCAGCTCACCACGCATCACAGGGGAAGTTTATGGCTACACCTTC. Protein: CASSPRITGEVYGYTF.

The gene calls are TRBV15 and TRBJ2-1; a weak D match, TRBD1 (6 bases). The V gene's germline CDR1 is LNHNV and CDR2 YYDKDF (reference sequence). The CDR3 extends over 15 amino acids. V lost 1 base and J 6 bases, leaving 13 bases between the germline ends. CDR3 sequence (DNA): TGTGCCACCAGCAGAGGCAGGGGCTCGAGCAATGAGCAGTTCTTC. Translated, it gives CATSRGRGSSNEQFF.

The chain employs TRBV7-2 and TRBJ2-2; TRBD1 matches 8 bases. Trimming cost V 0 bases and J 5 bases; bases outside gene matches: 8. The CDR3 consists of 17 residues. The germline V gene has CDR1 SGHTA and CDR2 FQGNSA. This chain's CDR3 is CASSLAWQGAVTGELFF. In nucleotides, the CDR3 is TGTGCCAGCAGCTTAGCCTGGCAGGGGGCAGTGACCGGGGAGCTGTTTTTT.

The rearrangement uses TRBV19 and TRBJ2-7; D not resolved. The CDR3 has 14 amino acids. Trimming took 1 base from V and 3 from J, leaving 10 bases between them. CDR1 LNHDA and CDR2 SQIVND come from the germline V gene (reference sequence). The CDR3 reads CASSIGGRVYEQYF. The CDR3 coding sequence is TGTGCCAGTAGTATAGGAGGCAGAGTCTACGAGCAGTACTTC.

The CDR3 sequence: CASSPPGQGYEQYF. Written as DNA, the CDR3 is TGCGCCAGCAGCCCTCCAGGACAGGGCTACGAGCAGTACTTC. V usage is TRBV4-1 and J usage is TRBJ2-7; 8 nucleotides match TRBD1. CDR1 is MGHRA, CDR2 YSYEKL, per germline. Trimming at V came to 4 bases and at J to 3 bases, leaving 5 bases not matched to a gene. The CDR3 has 14 residues.

The V call is TRBV5-6, the J call TRBJ2-7; D may be TRBD1 (5 bases). Per the germline V gene, CDR1 is SGHDT and CDR2 is YYEEEE. This CDR3 has 15 residues. V lost 4 bases, J lost 2 bases, and 16 bases lay in between. The CDR3 DNA reads TGTGCCAGCAGCACTGACAGTCTATTTACCTACGAGCAGTACTTC. Its protein is CASSTDSLFTYEQYF.

The genes are TRBV11-2 and TRBJ2-5, with D unresolved. Germline assignment: CDR1 SGHAT and CDR2 FQNNGV. CDR3 length: 13 residues. The ends were cut back, 0 bases at V and 5 bases at J, with 7 bases in the middle. The CDR3, as DNA: TGTGCCAGCAGCTTAGACAGTTTGGAGACCCAGTACTTC. Translated: CASSLDSLETQYF.

The V gene is TRBV6-5, the J gene TRBJ1-2, with unresolved D. This CDR3 has 12 residues. V shed 4 bases and J shed 4 bases, with 7 bases lying between them. Germline CDR1 is MNHEY and CDR2 is SVGAGI. Here the CDR3 reads CASSSPGYGYTF. As DNA, the CDR3 is TGTGCCAGCAGTTCCCCCGGCTATGGCTACACCTTC.

This rearrangement joins TRBV18 to TRBJ2-7; 9 bases agree with TRBD1. V was pared by 2 bases and J by 2 bases, with 4 bases of the junction left unmatched. From germline, CDR1 is KGHSH and CDR2 LQKENI. This CDR3 is built from 15 residues. CDR3 in amino acids: CASSPLGQGAYEQYF. The DNA of the CDR3 is TGTGCCAGCTCACCATTGGGACAGGGCGCCTACGAGCAGTACTTC. The complete variable domain, with remaining parts taken from reference TRBV18 and TRBJ2-7, reads NAGVMQNPRHLVRRRGQEARLRCSPMKGHSHVYWYRQLPEEGLKFMVYLQKENIIDESGMPKERFSAEFPKEGPSILRIQQVVRGDSAAYFCASSPLGQGAYEQYFGPGTRLTVT.

The J gene is TRBJ1-2, the V gene TRBV12-5; no clear D. This CDR3 region has 11 residues. The germline CDR1 and CDR2 sequences are LGHNT and FRNRAP. Between the trimmed V and J ends, which lost 1 base and 11 bases, there was a span of 8 bases. CDR3 sequence reads: CASGLASIYTF. CDR3 DNA: TGTGCTAGTGGTTTGGCTTCTATTTACACCTTC. The variable domain in full, completed from reference TRBV12-5 and TRBJ1-2, reads DARVTQTPRHKVTEMGQEVTMRCQPILGHNTVFWYRQTMMQGLELLAYFRNRAPLDDSGMPKDRFSAEMPDATLATLKIQPSEPRDSAVYFCASGLASIYTFGSGTRLTVV.

The V call is TRBV5-1, the J call TRBJ2-7, with a tentative D call TRBD2 (6 bases). CDR1 and CDR2 (germline): SGHRS, YFSETQ. There are 17 residues in the CDR3. Trimming took 2 bases from V and 3 from J, leaving 21 bases between them. The CDR3 nucleotides are TGCGCCAGCAGCTTCAGGGACTCTAGCCCCAACTACTACGAGCAGTACTTC. The encoded protein is CASSFRDSSPNYYEQYF.

CDR3 DNA sequence: TGTGCCAGTAGTATTTGGACTAGCGGGAACCTCCCCTCCGATGAGCAGTTCTTC. Protein sequence: CASSIWTSGNLPSDEQFF. The chain combines TRBV19 with TRBJ2-1, with 12 bases matching TRBD2. The V gene's germline CDR1 is LNHDA and CDR2 SQIVND (reference sequence). V shed 3 bases, J shed 8 bases, and the junction held 14 bases outside the gene matches. CDR3 length equals 18 residues.

This chain uses TRBV18 with TRBJ1-2; D unresolved. Looked up from germline, CDR1 is KGHSH and CDR2 is LQKENI. Trimming pared 0 bases from V and 6 bases from J, leaving 11 bases between. CDR3 length: 14 amino acids. The DNA of the CDR3 is TGTGCCAGCTCACCACCACCCGGGGTCGATGGCTACACCTTC. Translation gives CASSPPPGVDGYTF.

This chain connects TRBV9 to TRBJ2-5; D is perhaps TRBD2 (5 bases). V gave up 3 bases and J gave up 6 bases, with 15 bases separating them. The CDR3 runs 14 residues. In germline, CDR1 is SGDLS, CDR2 YYNGEE. CDR3 nucleotide sequence: TGTGCCAGCAGCGCAGAGGGAGTTCTTCAGACCCAGTACTTC. It translates to CASSAEGVLQTQYF.

This chain joins TRBV4-1 and TRBJ1-6; D not resolved. V shed 1 base and J shed 0 bases, with 10 bases lying between them. The CDR3 covers 17 residues. Germline V lookup: CDR1 MGHRA, CDR2 YSYEKL. For the CDR3, the DNA is TGCGCCAGCAGCCAAGGGTGGGCTTACTCCTATAATTCACCCCTCCACTTT. It translates to CASSQGWAYSYNSPLHF.

This clone was observed once. The chain links TRBV27 to TRBJ2-7; maybe TRBD1 (5 bases). From germline, CDR1 is MNHEY and CDR2 SMNVEV (reference sequence). The CDR3 consists of 12 residues. The V and J ends lost 2 bases and 6 bases respectively, with 8 bases between them. DNA for the CDR3: TGTGCCAGCAGTTTACCAGGGTCCGAGCAGTACTTC. This gives the protein CASSLPGSEQYF.

The chain recombines TRBV7-3 with TRBJ1-6, with TRBD1 matching over 9 bases. V shed 0 bases and J 9 bases; nucleotides not matched to a gene: 3. The germline gives CDR1 SGHTA, CDR2 FQGTGA. The CDR3 has 15 residues. The CDR3 protein is CASSLTDRGTSPLHF. Written as DNA, the CDR3 is TGTGCCAGCAGCTTAACAGACAGGGGGACTTCACCCCTCCACTTT. The entire variable domain, with the rest obtained from reference TRBV7-3 and TRBJ1-6, is as follows: GAGVSQTPSNKVTEKGKYVELRCDPISGHTALYWYRQSLGQGPEFLIYFQGTGAADDSGLPNDRFFAVRPEGSVSTLKIQRTERGDSAVYLCASSLTDRGTSPLHFGNGTRLTVT.

The chain joins TRBV7-9 to TRBJ2-5; 12 bases agree with TRBD1. The length of the CDR3 is 18 residues. Losses at the gene ends were 10 bases for V and 4 bases for J; bases not matched to a gene: 19. The V gene's germline CDR1 is SEHNR and CDR2 FQNEAQ (reference sequence). This CDR3 reads CATKSPSEGQGATETQYF. CDR3 nucleotide sequence: TGTGCCACCAAATCCCCTTCGGAGGGACAGGGGGCAACAGAGACCCAGTACTTC.

V is TRBV6-5 and J is TRBJ2-1; D call uncertain. Germline V gene data show CDR1 as MNHEY and CDR2 as SVGAGI. The CDR3 length is 15 residues. V shed 3 bases and J shed 12 bases, with 21 bases lying between them. CDR3 nucleotides: TGTGCCAGCAGTTATGAGGCAGTCGAAAAGTTAGGGCAGTTCTTC. Translated, it gives CASSYEAVEKLGQFF.

V and J are TRBV9 and TRBJ2-1; TRBD1 is a possible D gene (6 bases). V lost 3 bases and J lost 4, with 14 bases in between. The length of the CDR3 is 15 residues. Germline V CDR1 and CDR2: SGDLS, YYNGEE. CDR3 sequence: CASSDPDRLYNEQFF. The CDR3 nucleotides are TGTGCCAGCAGCGATCCGGACAGATTATACAATGAGCAGTTCTTC.

The chain uses TRBV18 and TRBJ2-2; tentative D call: TRBD1 (6 bases). Germline V lookup: CDR1 KGHSH, CDR2 LQKENI. The CDR3 runs to 16 residues. Trimming removed 0 bases at V and 5 bases at J, with 13 bases between. DNA of the CDR3: TGTGCCAGCTCACCACCTGGGGGCGCCAAGACCGGGGAGCTGTTTTTT. This encodes CASSPPGGAKTGELFF.

The chain carries TRBV7-9 and TRBJ2-3; 8 bases line up with TRBD1. Unmatched junction bases numbered 5, after V lost 5 bases and J lost 4 bases. Per the germline V gene, CDR1 is SEHNR and CDR2 is FQNEAQ (reference sequence). The CDR3 runs 14 residues. The CDR3 loop reads CASSDRGSADTQYF. The CDR3 region has the DNA TGTGCCAGCAGCGACAGGGGAAGTGCAGATACGCAGTATTTT.

The genes are TRBV25-1 and TRBJ1-2, with no clear D. V lost 3 bases to trimming and J lost 8 bases, with 13 bases between them. Germline lookup yields CDR1 MGHDK and CDR2 SYGVNS. The length of the CDR3 is 13 residues. CDR3 DNA sequence: TGTGCCAGCAGTGACGTGGGAGTATACGGCTACACCTTC. Translation gives CASSDVGVYGYTF.

The J gene is TRBJ2-7, the V gene TRBV5-1; 8 nucleotides line up with TRBD1. Trimming cost V 6 bases and J 7 bases; bases outside gene matches: 12. The length of the CDR3 is 14 residues. The germline V gene has CDR1 SGHRS and CDR2 YFSETQ. This CDR3 reads CASNRGMGSEEQYF. CDR3 sequence (DNA): TGCGCCAGCAACAGGGGGATGGGGTCTGAGGAGCAGTACTTC. Based on the CDR3 plus reference TRBV5-1 and TRBJ2-7, the full variable domain is KAGVTQTPRYLIKTRGQQVTLSCSPISGHRSVSWYQQTPGQGLQFLFEYFSETQRNKGNFPGRFSGRQFSNSRSEMNVSTLELGDSALYLCASNRGMGSEEQYFGPGTRLTVT.

The V and J genes are TRBV6-1 and TRBJ1-1, with D maybe TRBD1 (6 bases). Germline V lookup: CDR1 MNHNS, CDR2 SASEGT. The CDR3 covers 14 residues. V was clipped by 6 bases and J by 11 bases, with 22 bases between them. The CDR3 region has the DNA TGTGCCAGCAGCCTATATACAGGGAGTTCAGCGGCTTTCTTT. It specifies CASSLYTGSSAAFF.

The chain couples TRBV5-1 to TRBJ2-2; D possibly corresponds to TRBD2 (6 bases). Between the trimmed V and J ends, which lost 7 bases and 3 bases, there was a span of 13 bases. The CDR3 consists of 14 residues. CDR1 SGHRS and CDR2 YFSETQ come from the germline V gene. The DNA for the CDR3 is TGCGCCAGCGGACTCGGGGGATACACCGGGGAGCTGTTTTTT. As protein: CASGLGGYTGELFF.

V gene TRBV5-1 combines with J gene TRBJ1-1; possible D gene TRBD1, 5 bases. Germline loops: CDR1 SGHRS, CDR2 YFSETQ. This CDR3 has 15 residues. With 1 base removed from V and 0 bases from J, the gap between germline ends came to 10 bases. CDR3 sequence (DNA): TGCGCCAGCAGCTTGAGGCAGGGATTGAACACTGAAGCTTTCTTT. It is translated as CASSLRQGLNTEAFF.